The following is a T cell receptor beta chain sequence with its context. Its target is unknown. Trimming took 3 bases from V and 8 from J; bases not matched to a gene: 11. The CDR3 is made up of 15 amino acids. The germline V gene has CDR1 SNHLY and CDR2 FYNNEI. The protocol was immunoSEQ multiplex PCR, while the TCRdb copy is restricted to in-frame clones and leaves out a portion. The sample has fewer than 45,000 clones, about 80% seen once. The data stem from a study of STAT5B mutations in CD4+ large granular lymphocyte leukemia. Study outcomes and limitations: Approximately 25% of private leukemic clonotypes occurred rarely in other patients' non-leukemic repertoires.

This clonotype was obtained from a human donor in good health. The sample comprised CD4+ T cells from blood buffy coats. The genes are TRBV2 and TRBJ2-3; 7 bases match TRBD2. Here the CDR3 DNA reads TGTGCCAGCAGTGACGGAAGCGGGGTGGTGGGTACGCAGTATTTT. It encodes CASSDGSGVVGTQYF.